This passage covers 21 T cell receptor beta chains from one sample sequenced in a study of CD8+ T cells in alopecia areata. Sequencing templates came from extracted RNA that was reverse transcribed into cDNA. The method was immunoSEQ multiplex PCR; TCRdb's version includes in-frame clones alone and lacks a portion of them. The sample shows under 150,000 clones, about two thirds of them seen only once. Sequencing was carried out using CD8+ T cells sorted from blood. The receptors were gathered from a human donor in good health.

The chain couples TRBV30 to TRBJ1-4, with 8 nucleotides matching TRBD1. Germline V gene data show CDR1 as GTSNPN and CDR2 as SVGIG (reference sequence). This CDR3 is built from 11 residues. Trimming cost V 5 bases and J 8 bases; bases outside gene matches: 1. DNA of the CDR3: TGTGCCTGGGGGACAGGCGAAAAACTGTTTTTT. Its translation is CAWGTGEKLFF.

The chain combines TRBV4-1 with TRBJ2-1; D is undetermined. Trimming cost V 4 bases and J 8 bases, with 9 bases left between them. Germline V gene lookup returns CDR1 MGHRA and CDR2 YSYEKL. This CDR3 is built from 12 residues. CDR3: CASSRRPDEQFF. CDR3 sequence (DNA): TGCGCCAGCAGCCGGCGGCCCGATGAGCAGTTCTTC.

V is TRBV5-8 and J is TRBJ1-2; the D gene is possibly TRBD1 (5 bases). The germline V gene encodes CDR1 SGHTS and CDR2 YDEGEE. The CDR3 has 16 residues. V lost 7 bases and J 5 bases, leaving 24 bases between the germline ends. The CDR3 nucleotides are TGTGCCAGCCACGATAAAAGGACAACTATCAATTATGGCTACACCTTC. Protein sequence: CASHDKRTTINYGYTF.

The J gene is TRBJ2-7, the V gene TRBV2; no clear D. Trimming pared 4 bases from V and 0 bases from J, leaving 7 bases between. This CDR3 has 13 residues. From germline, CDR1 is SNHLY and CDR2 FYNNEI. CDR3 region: CASSGTSSYEQYF. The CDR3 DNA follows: TGTGCCAGCAGTGGAACGAGCTCCTACGAGCAGTACTTC.

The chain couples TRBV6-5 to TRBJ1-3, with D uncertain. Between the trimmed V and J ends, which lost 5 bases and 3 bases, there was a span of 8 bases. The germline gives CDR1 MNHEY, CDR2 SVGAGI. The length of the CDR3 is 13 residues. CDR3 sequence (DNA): TGTGCCAGCAGTCCGAGTGGTGGAAACACCATATATTTT. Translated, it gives CASSPSGGNTIYF.

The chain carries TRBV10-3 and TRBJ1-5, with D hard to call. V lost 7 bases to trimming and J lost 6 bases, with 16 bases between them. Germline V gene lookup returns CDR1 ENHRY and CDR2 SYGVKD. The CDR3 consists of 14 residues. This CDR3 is CAINPLQVGQPQHF. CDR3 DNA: TGTGCCATCAACCCTTTGCAGGTTGGTCAGCCCCAGCATTTT.

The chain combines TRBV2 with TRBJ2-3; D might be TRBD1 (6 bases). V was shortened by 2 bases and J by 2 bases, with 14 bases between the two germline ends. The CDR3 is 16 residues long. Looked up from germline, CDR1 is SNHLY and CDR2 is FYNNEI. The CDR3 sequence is CASSERGQTFTDTQYF. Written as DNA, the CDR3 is TGTGCCAGCAGTGAAAGAGGACAGACGTTCACAGATACGCAGTATTTT.

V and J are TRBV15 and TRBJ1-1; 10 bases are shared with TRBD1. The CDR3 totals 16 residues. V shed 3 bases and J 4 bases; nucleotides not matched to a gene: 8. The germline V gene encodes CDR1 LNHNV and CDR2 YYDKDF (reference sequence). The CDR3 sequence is CATSRPIGQGGTEAFF. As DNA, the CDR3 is TGTGCCACCAGCAGGCCAATCGGACAGGGGGGCACTGAAGCTTTCTTT.

In nucleotides, the CDR3 is TGCGCCAGCCGGGTGGATACGACAGGGTTCGATGAGCAGTTCTTC. Its protein is CASRVDTTGFDEQFF. The chain uses TRBV5-1 and TRBJ2-1, with 7 bases lining up with TRBD1. The CDR3 has 15 residues. J lost 8 bases, V lost 7 bases, and 15 bases had no gene match. Germline lookup yields CDR1 SGHRS and CDR2 YFSETQ.

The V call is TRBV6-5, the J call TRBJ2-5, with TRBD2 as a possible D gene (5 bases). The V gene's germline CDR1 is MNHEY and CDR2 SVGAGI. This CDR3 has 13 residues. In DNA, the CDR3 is TGTGTCACAGCGGCGAGTAGCGTAGAGACCCAGTACTTC. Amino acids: CVTAASSVETQYF.

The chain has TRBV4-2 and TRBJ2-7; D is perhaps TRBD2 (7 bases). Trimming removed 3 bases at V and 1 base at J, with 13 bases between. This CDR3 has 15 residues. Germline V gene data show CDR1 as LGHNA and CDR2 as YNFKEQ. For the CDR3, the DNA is TGTGCCAGCAGCCACCCGGGGGGCTCTTCCTACGAGCAGTACTTC. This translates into CASSHPGGSSYEQYF.

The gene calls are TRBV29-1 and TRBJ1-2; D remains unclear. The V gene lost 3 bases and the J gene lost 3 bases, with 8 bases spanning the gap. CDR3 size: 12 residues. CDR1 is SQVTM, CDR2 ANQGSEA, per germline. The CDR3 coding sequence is TGCAGCGTTGAGCTGAGATACTATGGCTACACCTTC. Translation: CSVELRYYGYTF. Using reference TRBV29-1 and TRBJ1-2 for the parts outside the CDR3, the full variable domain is SAVISQKPSRDICQRGTSLTIQCQVDSQVTMMFWYRQQPGQSLTLIATANQGSEATYESGFVIDKFPISRPNLTFSTLTVSNMSPEDSSIYLCSVELRYYGYTFGSGTRLTVV.

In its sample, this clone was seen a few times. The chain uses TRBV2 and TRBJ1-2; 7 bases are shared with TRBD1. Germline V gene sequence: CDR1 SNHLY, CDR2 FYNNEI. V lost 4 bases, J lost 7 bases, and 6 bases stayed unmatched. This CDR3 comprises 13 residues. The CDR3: CASSAQTGSGYTF. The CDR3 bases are TGTGCCAGCAGTGCTCAGACAGGGAGTGGCTACACCTTC.

CDR3 region: CASRLLANEQYF. CDR3 nucleotide sequence: TGTGCCAGCAGACTACTAGCGAACGAGCAGTACTTC. The V call is TRBV6-6, the J call TRBJ2-7, with 7 nucleotides matching TRBD2. V trimming: 6 bases; J trimming: 5 bases; junction bases outside the gene matches: 4. The CDR3 is made up of 12 amino acids. The germline CDR1 and CDR2 sequences are MNHNY and SVGAGI (reference sequence).

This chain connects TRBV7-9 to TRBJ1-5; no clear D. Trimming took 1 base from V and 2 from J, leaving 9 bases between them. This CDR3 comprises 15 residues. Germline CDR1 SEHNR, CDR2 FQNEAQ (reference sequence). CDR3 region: CASSLESGGNQPQHF. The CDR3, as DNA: TGTGCCAGCAGCTTAGAATCGGGCGGCAATCAGCCCCAGCATTTT.

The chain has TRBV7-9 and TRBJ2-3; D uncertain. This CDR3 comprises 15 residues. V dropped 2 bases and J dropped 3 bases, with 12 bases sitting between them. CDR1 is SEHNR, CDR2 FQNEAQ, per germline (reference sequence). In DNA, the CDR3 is TGTGCCAGCAGCTTATACCGGCCAACAACAGATACGCAGTATTTT. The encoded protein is CASSLYRPTTDTQYF.

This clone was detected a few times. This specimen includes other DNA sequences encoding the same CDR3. The CDR3 DNA sequence: TGTGCCAGCAGTTTGTCTGGGGCCAACGTCCTGACTTTC. Residues: CASSLSGANVLTF. This chain joins TRBV27 and TRBJ2-6; D ambiguous. This CDR3 has 13 residues. Deletions cut 3 bases from V and 1 base from J, with 1 base between. Germline CDR1 and CDR2: MNHEY and SMNVEV (reference sequence).

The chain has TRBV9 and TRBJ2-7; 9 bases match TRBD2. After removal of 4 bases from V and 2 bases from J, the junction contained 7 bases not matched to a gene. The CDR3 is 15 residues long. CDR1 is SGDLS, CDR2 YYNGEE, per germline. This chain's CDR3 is CASSFASGTTYEQYF. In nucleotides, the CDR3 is TGTGCCAGCAGCTTCGCTAGCGGGACCACCTACGAGCAGTACTTC.

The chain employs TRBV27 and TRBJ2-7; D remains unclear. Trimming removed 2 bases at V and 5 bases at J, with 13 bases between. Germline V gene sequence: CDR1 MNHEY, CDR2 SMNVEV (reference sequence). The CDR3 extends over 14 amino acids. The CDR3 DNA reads TGTGCCAGCAGTTTAAACGGCGGTACCGACGAGCAGTACTTC. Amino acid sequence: CASSLNGGTDEQYF.

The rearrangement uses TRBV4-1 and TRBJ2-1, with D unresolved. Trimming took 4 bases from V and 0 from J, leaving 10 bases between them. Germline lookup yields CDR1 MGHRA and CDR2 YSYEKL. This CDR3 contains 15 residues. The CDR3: CASSPTESSYNEQFF. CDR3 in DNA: TGCGCCAGCAGCCCAACAGAGAGCTCCTACAATGAGCAGTTCTTC.

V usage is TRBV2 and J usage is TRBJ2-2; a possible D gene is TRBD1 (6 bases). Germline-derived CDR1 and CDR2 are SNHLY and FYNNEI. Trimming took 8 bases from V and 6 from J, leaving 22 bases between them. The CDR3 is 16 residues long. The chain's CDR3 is CASRAIGQRTPGELFF. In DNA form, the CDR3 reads TGTGCCAGCCGGGCGATTGGACAGCGGACTCCCGGGGAGCTGTTTTTT.